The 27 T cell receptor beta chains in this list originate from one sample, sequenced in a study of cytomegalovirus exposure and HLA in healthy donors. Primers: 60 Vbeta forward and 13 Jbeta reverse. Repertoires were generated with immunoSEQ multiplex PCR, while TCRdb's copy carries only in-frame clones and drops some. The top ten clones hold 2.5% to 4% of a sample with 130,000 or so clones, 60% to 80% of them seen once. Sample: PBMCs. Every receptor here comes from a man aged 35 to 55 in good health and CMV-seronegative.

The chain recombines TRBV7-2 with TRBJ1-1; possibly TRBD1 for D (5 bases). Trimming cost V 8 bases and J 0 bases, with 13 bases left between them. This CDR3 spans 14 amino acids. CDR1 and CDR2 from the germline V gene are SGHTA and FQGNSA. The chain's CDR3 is CASSRYRLNTEAFF. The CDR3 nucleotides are TGTGCCAGCTCCCGGTACAGGCTGAACACTGAAGCTTTCTTT.

Here the CDR3 DNA reads TGTGCCAGCAGCACCCAGGGTTCCTCCTATAATTCACCCCTCCACTTT. This sequence encodes CASSTQGSSYNSPLHF. The chain has TRBV7-9 and TRBJ1-6, with D maybe TRBD1 (5 bases). V was pared by 5 bases and J by 0 bases, with 11 bases between. The germline gives CDR1 SEHNR, CDR2 FQNEAQ (reference sequence). The CDR3 has 16 residues.

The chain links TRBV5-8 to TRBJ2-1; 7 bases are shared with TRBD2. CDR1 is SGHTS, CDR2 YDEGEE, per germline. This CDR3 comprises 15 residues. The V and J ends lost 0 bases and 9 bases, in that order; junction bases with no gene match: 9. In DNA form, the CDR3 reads TGTGCCAGCAGCTTGGCTACGGGAGGCCTAGGTGAGCAGTTCTTC. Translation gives CASSLATGGLGEQFF.

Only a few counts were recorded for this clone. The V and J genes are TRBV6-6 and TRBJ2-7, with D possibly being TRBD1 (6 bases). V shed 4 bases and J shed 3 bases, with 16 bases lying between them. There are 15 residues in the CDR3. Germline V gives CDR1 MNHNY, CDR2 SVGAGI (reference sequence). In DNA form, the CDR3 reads TGTGCCAGCAGTTTTGGACAGCAATGGGACTACGAGCAGTACTTC. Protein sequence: CASSFGQQWDYEQYF.

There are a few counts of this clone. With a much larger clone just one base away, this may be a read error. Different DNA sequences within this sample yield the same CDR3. The CDR3 here is CASSLGDRGYGYTF. The CDR3, as DNA: TGTGCCAGCAGCTTGGGGGACAGGGGGTATGGCTACACCTTC. The chain joins TRBV5-5 to TRBJ1-2; 11 nucleotides match TRBD1. V trimming: 0 bases; J trimming: 5 bases; junction bases outside the gene matches: 0. This CDR3 is 14 amino acids long. CDR1 is SGHKS, CDR2 YYEKEE, per germline (reference sequence).

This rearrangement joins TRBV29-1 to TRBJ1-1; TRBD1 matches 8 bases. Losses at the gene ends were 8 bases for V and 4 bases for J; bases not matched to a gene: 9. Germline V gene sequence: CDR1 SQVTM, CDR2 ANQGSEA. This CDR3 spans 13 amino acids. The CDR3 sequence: CSTRQGSATEAFF. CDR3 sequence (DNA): TGCAGCACCCGACAGGGGAGTGCCACTGAAGCTTTCTTT.

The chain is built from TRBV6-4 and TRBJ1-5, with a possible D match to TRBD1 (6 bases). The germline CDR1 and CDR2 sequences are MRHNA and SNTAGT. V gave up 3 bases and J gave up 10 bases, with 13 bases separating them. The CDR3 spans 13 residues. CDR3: CASSENRVSPQHF. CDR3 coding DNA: TGTGCCAGCAGTGAAAACAGGGTTAGCCCCCAGCATTTT.

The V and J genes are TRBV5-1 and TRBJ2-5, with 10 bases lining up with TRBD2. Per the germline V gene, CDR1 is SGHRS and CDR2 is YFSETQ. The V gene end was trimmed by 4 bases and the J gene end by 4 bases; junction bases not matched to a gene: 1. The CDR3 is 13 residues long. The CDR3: CASSPSGGETQYF. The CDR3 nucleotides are TGCGCCAGCAGCCCTAGCGGGGGAGAGACCCAGTACTTC.

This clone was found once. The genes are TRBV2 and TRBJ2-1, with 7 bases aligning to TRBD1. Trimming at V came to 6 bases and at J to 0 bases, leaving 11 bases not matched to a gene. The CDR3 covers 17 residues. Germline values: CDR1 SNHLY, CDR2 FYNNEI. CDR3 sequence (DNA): TGTGCCAGCAGACCCCTCCGAGCAGGGGGCTCCTACAATGAGCAGTTCTTC. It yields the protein CASRPLRAGGSYNEQFF.

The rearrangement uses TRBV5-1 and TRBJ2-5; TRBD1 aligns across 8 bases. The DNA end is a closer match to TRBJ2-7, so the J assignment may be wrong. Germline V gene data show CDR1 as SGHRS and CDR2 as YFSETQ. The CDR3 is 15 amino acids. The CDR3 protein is CASSLGQGQTYEQYF. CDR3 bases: TGCGCCAGCAGCTTGGGACAGGGGCAAACCTACGAGCAGTACTTC.

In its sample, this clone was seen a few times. As DNA, the CDR3 is TGTGCCAGCAGCTCCTCAGATTCAACTAATGAAAAACTGTTTTTT. This gives the protein CASSSSDSTNEKLFF. The rearrangement joins TRBV7-9 to TRBJ1-4; D not certain. With 4 bases removed from V and 0 bases from J, the gap between germline ends came to 9 bases. The CDR3 is 15 residues long. Germline CDR1 SEHNR, CDR2 FQNEAQ (reference sequence). Full variable domain (rest looked up from reference TRBV7-9 and TRBJ1-4): DTGVSQNPRHKITKRGQNVTFRCDPISEHNRLYWYRQTLGQGPEFLTYFQNEAQLEKSRLLSDRFSAERPKGSFSTLEIQRTEQGDSAMYLCASSSSDSTNEKLFFGSGTQLSVL.

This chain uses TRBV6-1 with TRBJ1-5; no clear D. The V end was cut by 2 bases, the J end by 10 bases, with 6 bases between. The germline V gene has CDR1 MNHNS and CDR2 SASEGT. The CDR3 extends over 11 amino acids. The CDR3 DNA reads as TGTGCCAGCAGTGAATGGAGTCCCCAGCATTTT. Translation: CASSEWSPQHF.

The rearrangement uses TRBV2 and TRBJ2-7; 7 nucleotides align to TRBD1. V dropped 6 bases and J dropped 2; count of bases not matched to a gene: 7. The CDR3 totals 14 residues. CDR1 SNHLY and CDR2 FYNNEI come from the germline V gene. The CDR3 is CASSGTVVTYEQYF. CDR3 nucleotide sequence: TGTGCCAGCAGCGGGACAGTGGTCACCTACGAGCAGTACTTC.

CDR3 in DNA: TGCGCCAGCAGCCAAAGACAGGACTGGTACCAAGAGACCCAGTACTTC. As protein: CASSQRQDWYQETQYF. The chain couples TRBV5-1 to TRBJ2-5, with D perhaps TRBD1 (6 bases). The germline V gene has CDR1 SGHRS and CDR2 YFSETQ. This CDR3 contains 16 residues. Between the trimmed V and J ends, which lost 4 bases and 0 bases, there was a span of 16 bases.

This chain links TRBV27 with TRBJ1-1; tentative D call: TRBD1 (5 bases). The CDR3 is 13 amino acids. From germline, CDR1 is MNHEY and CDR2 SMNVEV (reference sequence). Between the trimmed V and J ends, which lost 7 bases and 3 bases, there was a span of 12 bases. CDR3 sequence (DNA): TGTGCCAGCACCAAGCGGGGGGACACTGAAGCTTTCTTT. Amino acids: CASTKRGDTEAFF.

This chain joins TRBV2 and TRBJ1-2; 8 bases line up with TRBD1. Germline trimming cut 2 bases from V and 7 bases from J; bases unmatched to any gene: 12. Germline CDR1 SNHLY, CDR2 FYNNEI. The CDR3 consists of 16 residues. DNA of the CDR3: TGTGCCAGCAGTGAAACGTGGACAGGGACCCCTTTTGGCTACACCTTC. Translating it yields CASSETWTGTPFGYTF. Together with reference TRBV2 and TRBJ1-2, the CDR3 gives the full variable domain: EPEVTQTPSHQVTQMGQEVILRCVPISNHLYFYWYRQILGQKVEFLVSFYNNEISEKSEIFDDQFSVERPDGSNFTLKIRSTKLEDSAMYFCASSETWTGTPFGYTFGSGTRLTVV.

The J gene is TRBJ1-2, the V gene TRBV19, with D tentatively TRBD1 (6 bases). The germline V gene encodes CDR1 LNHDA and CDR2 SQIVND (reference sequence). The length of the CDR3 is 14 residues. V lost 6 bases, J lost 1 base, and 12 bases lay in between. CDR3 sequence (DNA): TGTGCCAGTAGCCGACGGGACATTAACTATGGCTACACCTTC. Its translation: CASSRRDINYGYTF.

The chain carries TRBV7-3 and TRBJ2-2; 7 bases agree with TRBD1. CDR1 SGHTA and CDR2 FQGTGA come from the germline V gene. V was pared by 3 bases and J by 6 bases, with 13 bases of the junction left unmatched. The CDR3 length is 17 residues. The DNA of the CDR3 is TGTGCCAGCAGCTTTACCCGGGCCACAGGGGACGCCGGGGAGCTGTTTTTT. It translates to CASSFTRATGDAGELFF.

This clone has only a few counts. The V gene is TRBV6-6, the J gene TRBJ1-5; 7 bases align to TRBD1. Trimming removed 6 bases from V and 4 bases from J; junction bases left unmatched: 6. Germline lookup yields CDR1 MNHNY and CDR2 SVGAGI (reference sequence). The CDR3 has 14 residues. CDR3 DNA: TGTGCCAGCAGGGATACAGGGGAAAATCAGCCCCAGCATTTT. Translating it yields CASRDTGENQPQHF.

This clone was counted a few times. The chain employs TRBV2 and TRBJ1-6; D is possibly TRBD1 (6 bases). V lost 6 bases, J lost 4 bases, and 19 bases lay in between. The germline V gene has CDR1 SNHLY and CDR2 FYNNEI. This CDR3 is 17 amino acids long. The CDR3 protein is CASRVTGSESYNSPLHF. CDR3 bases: TGTGCCAGCAGGGTCACAGGGTCGGAGAGTTATAATTCACCCCTCCACTTT.

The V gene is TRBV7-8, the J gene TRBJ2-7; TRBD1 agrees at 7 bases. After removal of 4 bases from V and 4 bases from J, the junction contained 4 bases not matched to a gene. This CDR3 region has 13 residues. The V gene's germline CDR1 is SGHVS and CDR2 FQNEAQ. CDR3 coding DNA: TGTGCCAGCAGCTACAGGGGCAGGTACGAGCAGTACTTC. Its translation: CASSYRGRYEQYF.

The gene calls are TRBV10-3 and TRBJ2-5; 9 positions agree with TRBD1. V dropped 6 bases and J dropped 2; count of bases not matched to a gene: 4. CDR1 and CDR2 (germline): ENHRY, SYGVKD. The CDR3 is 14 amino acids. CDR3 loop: CAIRGTGIQETQYF. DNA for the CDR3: TGTGCCATCAGGGGGACAGGGATACAAGAGACCCAGTACTTC.

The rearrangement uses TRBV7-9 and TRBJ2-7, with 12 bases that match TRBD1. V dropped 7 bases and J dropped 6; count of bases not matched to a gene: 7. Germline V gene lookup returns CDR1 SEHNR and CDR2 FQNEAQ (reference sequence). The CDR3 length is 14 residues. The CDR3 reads CASISGQGASEQYF. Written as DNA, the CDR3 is TGTGCCAGCATATCGGGACAGGGGGCATCCGAGCAGTACTTC.

This chain's CDR3 is CASGTSGGWGTQYF. CDR3 nucleotides: TGTGCCAGCGGGACTAGCGGGGGATGGGGGACGCAGTATTTT. The rearrangement joins TRBV2 to TRBJ2-3, with 14 bases that match TRBD2. V lost 8 bases, J lost 9 bases, and 7 bases stayed unmatched. There are 14 residues in the CDR3. Germline CDR1 and CDR2: SNHLY and FYNNEI.

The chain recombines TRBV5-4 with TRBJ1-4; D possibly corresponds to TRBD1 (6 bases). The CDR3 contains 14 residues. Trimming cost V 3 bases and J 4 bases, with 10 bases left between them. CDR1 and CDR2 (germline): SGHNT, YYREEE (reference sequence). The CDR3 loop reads CASSSDRGNEKLFF. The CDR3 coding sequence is TGTGCCAGCAGCTCGGACAGAGGTAATGAAAAACTGTTTTTT. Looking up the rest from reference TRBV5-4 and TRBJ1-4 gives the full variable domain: ETGVTQSPTHLIKTRGQQVTLRCSSQSGHNTVSWYQQALGQGPQFIFQYYREEENGRGNFPPRFSGLQFPNYSSELNVNALELDDSALYLCASSSDRGNEKLFFGSGTQLSVL.

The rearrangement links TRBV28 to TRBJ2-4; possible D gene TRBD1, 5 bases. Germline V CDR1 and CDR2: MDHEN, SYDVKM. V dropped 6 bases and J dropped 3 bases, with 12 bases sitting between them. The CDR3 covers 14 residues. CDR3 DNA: TGTGCCAGCAGCCTCAGGGATAGCAAAAACATTCAGTACTTC. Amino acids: CASSLRDSKNIQYF.

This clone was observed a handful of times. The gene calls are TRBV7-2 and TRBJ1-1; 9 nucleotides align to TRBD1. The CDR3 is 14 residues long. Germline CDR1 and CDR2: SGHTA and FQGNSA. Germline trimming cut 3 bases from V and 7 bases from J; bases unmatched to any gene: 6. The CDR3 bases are TGTGCCAGCAGCTTCTCAGGACAGGGGCTTGAAGCTTTCTTT. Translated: CASSFSGQGLEAFF. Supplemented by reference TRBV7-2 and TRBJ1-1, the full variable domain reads GAGVSQSPSNKVTEKGKDVELRCDPISGHTALYWYRQSLGQGLEFLIYFQGNSAPDKSGLPSDRFSAERTGGSVSTLTIQRTQQEDSAVYLCASSFSGQGLEAFFGQGTRLTVV.